This entry is about one T cell receptor (beta chain). No antigen is known for it. The sample belongs to a study of CD8 T cells in ankylosing spondylitis. Points from the study as a whole: Characteristic of ankylosing spondylitis blood, it appeared, was a TCR beta motif comprising about 8 highly homologous variants.

A single record per CDR3 protein comes from TCRdb applying MiXCR to the 5' RACE reads. The sample records some 150,000 distinct CDR3 sequences, approximately 44% being singletons. The source of this sequence is a male donor with ankylosing spondylitis. The specimen was synovial fluid, either unsorted or a sorted T cell fraction (not recorded which).

The CDR3 nucleotides are TGTGCCAGCAGTTTTACAGGGGGAATAATCACTGAAGCTTTCTTT. As protein: CASSFTGGIITEAFF. This chain links TRBV28 with TRBJ1-1, with 8 bases aligning to TRBD1. This CDR3 region has 15 residues. Trimming at V came to 3 bases and at J to 4 bases, leaving 7 bases not matched to a gene. Germline CDR1 is MDHEN and CDR2 is SYDVKM.